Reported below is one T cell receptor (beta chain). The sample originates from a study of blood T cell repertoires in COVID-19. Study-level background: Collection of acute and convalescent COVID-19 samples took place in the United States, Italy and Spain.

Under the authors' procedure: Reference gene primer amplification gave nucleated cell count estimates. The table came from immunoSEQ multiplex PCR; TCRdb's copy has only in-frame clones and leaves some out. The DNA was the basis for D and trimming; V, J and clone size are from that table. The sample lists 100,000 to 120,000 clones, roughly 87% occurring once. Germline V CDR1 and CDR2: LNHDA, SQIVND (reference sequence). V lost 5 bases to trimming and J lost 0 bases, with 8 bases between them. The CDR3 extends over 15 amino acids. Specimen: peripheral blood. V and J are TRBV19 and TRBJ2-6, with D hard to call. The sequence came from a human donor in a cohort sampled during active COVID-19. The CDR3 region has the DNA TGTGCCAGTAGTGTCAAGAGCTCTGGGGCCAACGTCCTGACTTTC. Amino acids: CASSVKSSGANVLTF.